The clone carrying this TCR beta chain has a handful of counts. Antigen specificity is unknown. Germline V gene sequence: CDR1 SQVTM, CDR2 ANQGSEA. The CDR3 covers 14 residues. The ends lost 3 bases at V and 5 bases at J; junction bases unmatched: 9. The record originates from a study of T cells in Graves' hyperthyroidism and ophthalmopathy. Study results and caveats: Ophthalmopathy was identified by the model a median around 6 months ahead of onset. Blood also carried most thyroid clonotypes expanded above 0.001.

Using RNA transcripts as the source, TCR beta CDR3 regions were amplified. When the TCR CDR3 underwent first-round RT-PCR, the HTBI primer set was used. TCRdb passed the multiplex PCR reads through MiXCR, listing each CDR3 protein once. The sample consists of about 400,000 distinct CDR3 sequences, 14% to 15% of them appearing once. Each patient was aged 18 to 65 and had newly diagnosed hyperthyroidism of under 2 months' duration. The source of this sequence is a woman aged 30 to 39 with Graves' hyperthyroidism. This rearrangement joins TRBV29-1 to TRBJ2-5, with 7 bases fitting TRBD2. Sequencing was carried out using blood. CDR3 DNA: TGCAGCGTTGAGCAGGGAGGGGTAGGTGAGACCCAGTACTTC. The encoded protein is CSVEQGGVGETQYF.